Listed below are T cell receptor beta chains from one sample, sequenced in a study of control samples from healthy donors and cancer patients. Profiled with immunoSEQ multiplex PCR; TCRdb holds only in-frame clones, not every one. The clone table shows 150,000 to 200,000 clones, with the ten largest holding roughly 2.2%. Source material: blood. Receptors originate from a woman younger than 45 in good health. Both conserved end residues are part of each CDR3. A D gene is named only where the DNA matches it firmly.

d_call | v_call | cdr3_aa
TRBD1 | TRBV7-2 | CASSLQGALPASYGYTF
NA | TRBV4-1 | CASSQPIRENTIYF
NA | TRBV11-2 | CASSLGDTEAFF
TRBD1 | TRBV27 | CASSPPDRGHYEQYF
TRBD1 | TRBV7-2 | CASSLTGGNQPQHF
NA | TRBV7-9 | CASSPLGGSYGYTF
NA | TRBV14 | CASSQGGDTQYF
TRBD1 | TRBV28 | CASTPLGTEDQPQHF
NA | TRBV28 | CASSLPDRHNEAFF
NA | TRBV6-1 | CASSDTVSRRNQPQHF
NA | TRBV6-6 | CASSSIRVEQYF